A selection of T cell receptor beta chains follows, all from one sample in a study of molecular identifiers for immune sequencing clone quantification. TCRdb re-derived calls from the PCR reads in MiXCR, one entry per CDR3 protein. The sample comprises about 640,000 distinct CDR3 sequences, nearly 20% of which are singletons, and about 0.9% rests with the top ten. Material: naive CD8+ T cells from blood, with Jurkat cell RNA spiked in. The source is a human donor in good health. Some libraries in this study had Jurkat cell RNA spiked in. Each CDR3 is given with its conserved first and last residue. A D gene is named only where the DNA matches it firmly. For some rows the clone size is stated as once, few or many, or as a class when expanded; others skip it.

v_call,d_call,cdr3_length,j_call,clone_size,cdr3_nt,cdr3_aa
TRBV11-3,-,16,TRBJ1-5,few,TGTGCCAGCAGCTCGTATCCATTGGGGGGAAGTCAGCCCCAGCATTTT,CASSSYPLGGSQPQHF
TRBV7-9,-,14,TRBJ2-7,-,TGTGCCAGCAGCTTTTTGGGTCTGGGGTCCGAGCAGTACTTC,CASSFLGLGSEQYF
TRBV28,-,13,TRBJ1-2,-,TGTGTCAGCAGTGGGGCAGAAAGTTATGGCTACACCTTC,CVSSGAESYGYTF
TRBV4-1,-,16,TRBJ1-1,many,TGCGCCAGCAGCCCAACCTGGGCCCCCAGTGGCACTGAAGCTTTCTTT,CASSPTWAPSGTEAFF
TRBV6-5,-,12,TRBJ1-1,-,TGTGCCAGCACCAGCATGAACACTGAAGCTTTCTTT,CASTSMNTEAFF
TRBV7-9,-,12,TRBJ1-1,many,TGTGCCAGCAGCTTCACCCAGACTGAAGCTTTCTTT,CASSFTQTEAFF
TRBV4-1,TRBD2,16,TRBJ2-3,-,TGCGCTAGCAGCCAAGGAGGGCGGGGGTTCACAGATACGCAGTATTTT,CASSQGGRGFTDTQYF
TRBV20-1,-,12,TRBJ2-7,many,TGCAGTGCTAGTTTCCAGTCTATGGGGCAGTACTTC,CSASFQSMGQYF
TRBV2,TRBD1,14,TRBJ1-1,many,TGTGCCAGCGGTGGGACAGATGGGAACACTGAAGCTTTCTTT,CASGGTDGNTEAFF
TRBV7-9,TRBD1,13,TRBJ1-1,-,TGTGCCAGCGATGAGACCTCTTACAGGGGAGCTTTCTTT,CASDETSYRGAFF
TRBV21-1,-,15,TRBJ2-7,few,TGTGCCCTCGGACGGGACAGAAGAAGCTCCTACGAGCAGTACTTC,CALGRDRRSSYEQYF
TRBV6-6,-,14,TRBJ2-3,many,TGTGCCAGCAGTTACACCGCCCGCACAGATACGCAGTATTTT,CASSYTARTDTQYF
TRBV5-4,-,14,TRBJ2-7,many,TGTGCCAGCAGCTTGGGGGACTCACCCTACGAGCAGTACTTC,CASSLGDSPYEQYF
TRBV5-5,TRBD1,16,TRBJ2-5,many,TGTGCCAGCAGCTTTAGGACAGGGGGCCCCCAAGAGACCCAGTACTTC,CASSFRTGGPQETQYF
TRBV19,-,18,TRBJ2-3,-,TGTGCCAGTAGTATTTTTCTAACTGGGCAGGGTGAATTTGGTACGCAGTATTTT,CASSIFLTGQGEFGTQYF
TRBV6-2/TRBV6-3,-,12,TRBJ1-1,many,TGTGCCAGCAGGGCCCCGGGCACTGAAGCTTTCTTT,CASRAPGTEAFF
TRBV9,-,15,TRBJ2-3,many,TGTGCCAGCAGTACCGGGACGGTCTCCACAGATACGCAGTATTTT,CASSTGTVSTDTQYF
TRBV4-2,-,15,TRBJ2-1,few,TGTGCCAGCAGCCAAGTGGACACAAATAAAAATGAGCAGTTCTTC,CASSQVDTNKNEQFF
TRBV12-3/TRBV12-4,TRBD1,16,TRBJ1-6,many,TGTGCCAGCAGCCACAGGGACAGGGGCTATAATTCACCCCTCCACTTT,CASSHRDRGYNSPLHF
TRBV27,TRBD2,15,TRBJ2-7,once,TGTGCCAGCAGATTATCTGCTAGCGGAGCCTACGAGCAGTACTTC,CASRLSASGAYEQYF